The sequence of this T cell receptor (beta chain) was determined in a study of tumor-infiltrating lymphocytes in primary liver carcinoma. Looking at the study overall: Each participant had primary liver carcinoma, and surgical resection was the treatment. The cohort included men and women aged 30 to 69 years.

A word on this clonotype: The junction shows a germline mismatch at one end, possibly a read error.

Germline loops: CDR1 MNHEY, CDR2 SVGEGT. The CDR3 is 15 amino acids. Unsorted whole blood supplied the RNA, and germline DNA was extracted too. It was before surgery that about 3.7 milliliters of peripheral blood were collected. Priming with a constant-region primer yielded TCR beta cDNA from around 540 ng total RNA. ARM-PCR, slightly modified, supplied the TCR beta libraries through three nested multiplex PCR rounds. TRBV1-TRBV30 forward primers paired with a C-beta reverse primer were used in the first two PCR rounds, which ran approximately 11 cycles each. TCRdb re-called the multiplex PCR reads with MiXCR, one entry per CDR3 protein. The sample shows about 330,000 distinct CDR3 sequences, about 61% of them seen only once.

Sequenced input: peripheral blood. The receptor was derived from a man aged 40-49 years with primary liver carcinoma and hepatitis B virus infection. The rearrangement joins TRBV6-2 or TRBV6-3 to TRBJ2-1; the match to TRBD2 covers 12 bases. This chain's CDR3 is CASNYGTSGRNEQFF. The CDR3 DNA is TGTGCCAGCAATTACGGTACTAGCGGGAGGAATGAGCAGTTCTTC.